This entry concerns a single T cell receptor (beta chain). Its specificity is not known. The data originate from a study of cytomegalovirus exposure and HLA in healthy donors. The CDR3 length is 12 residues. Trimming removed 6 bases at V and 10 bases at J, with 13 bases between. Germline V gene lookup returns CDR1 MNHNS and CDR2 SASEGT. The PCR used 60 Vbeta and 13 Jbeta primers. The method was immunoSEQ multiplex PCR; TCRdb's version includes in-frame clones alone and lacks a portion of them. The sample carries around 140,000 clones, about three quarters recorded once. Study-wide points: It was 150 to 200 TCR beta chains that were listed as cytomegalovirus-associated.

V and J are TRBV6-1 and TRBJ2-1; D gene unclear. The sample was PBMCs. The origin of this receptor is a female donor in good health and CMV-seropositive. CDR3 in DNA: TGTGCCAGCAGGCCCCCTCCACAGGAGCAGTTCTTC. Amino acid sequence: CASRPPPQEQFF.